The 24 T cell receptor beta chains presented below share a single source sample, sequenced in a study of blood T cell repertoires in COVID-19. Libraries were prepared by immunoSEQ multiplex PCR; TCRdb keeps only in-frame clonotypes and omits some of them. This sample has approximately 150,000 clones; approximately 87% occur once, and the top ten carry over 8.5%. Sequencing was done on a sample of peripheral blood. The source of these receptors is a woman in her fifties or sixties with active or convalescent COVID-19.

CDR3 sequence: CASSSRDIYSPLHF. The CDR3 nucleotides read TGTGCCAGCAGCTCCCGGGACATTTATTCACCCCTCCACTTT. The V call is TRBV7-2, the J call TRBJ1-6; D perhaps matches TRBD1 (6 bases). The CDR3 totals 14 residues. Trimming stripped 4 bases from V and 8 bases from J, with 12 bases between. The V gene's germline CDR1 is SGHTA and CDR2 FQGNSA.

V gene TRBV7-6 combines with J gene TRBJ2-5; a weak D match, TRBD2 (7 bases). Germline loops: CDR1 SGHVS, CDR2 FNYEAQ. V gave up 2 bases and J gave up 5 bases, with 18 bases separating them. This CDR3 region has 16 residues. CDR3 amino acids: CASSLLGGANEETQYF. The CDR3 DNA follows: TGTGCCAGCAGCTTACTGGGGGGGGCGAATGAGGAGACCCAGTACTTC.

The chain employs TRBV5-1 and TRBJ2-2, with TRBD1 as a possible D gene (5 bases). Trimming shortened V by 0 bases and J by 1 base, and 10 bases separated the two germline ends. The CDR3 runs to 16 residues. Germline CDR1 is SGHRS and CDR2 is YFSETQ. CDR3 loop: CASSLGQTQNTGELFF. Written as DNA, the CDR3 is TGCGCCAGCAGCTTGGGACAGACCCAGAACACCGGGGAGCTGTTTTTT.

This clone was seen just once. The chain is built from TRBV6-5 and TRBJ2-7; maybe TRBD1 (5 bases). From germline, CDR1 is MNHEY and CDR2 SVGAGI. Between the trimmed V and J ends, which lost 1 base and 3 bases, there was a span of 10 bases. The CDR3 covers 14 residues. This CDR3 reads CASSYYKGDYEQYF. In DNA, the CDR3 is TGTGCCAGCAGTTACTATAAAGGGGACTACGAGCAGTACTTC.

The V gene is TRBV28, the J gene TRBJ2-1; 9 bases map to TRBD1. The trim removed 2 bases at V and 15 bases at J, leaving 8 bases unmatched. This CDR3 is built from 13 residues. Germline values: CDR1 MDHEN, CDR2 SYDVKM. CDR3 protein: CASSLTGGAYPFF. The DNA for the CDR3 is TGTGCCAGCAGTTTAACAGGGGGCGCCTATCCGTTCTTC.

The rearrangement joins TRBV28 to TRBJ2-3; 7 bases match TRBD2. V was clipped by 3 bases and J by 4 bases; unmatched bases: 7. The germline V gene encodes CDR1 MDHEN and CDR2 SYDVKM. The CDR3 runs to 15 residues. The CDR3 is CASSFGTTRPDTQYF. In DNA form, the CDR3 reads TGTGCCAGCAGTTTCGGGACTACCCGACCAGATACGCAGTATTTT.

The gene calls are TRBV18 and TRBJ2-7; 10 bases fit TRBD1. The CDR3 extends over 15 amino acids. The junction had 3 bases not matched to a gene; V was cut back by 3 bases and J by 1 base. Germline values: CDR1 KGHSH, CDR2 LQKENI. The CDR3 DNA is TGTGCCAGCTCACCTGGGACAGGGGCTTCCTACGAGCAGTACTTC. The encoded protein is CASSPGTGASYEQYF.

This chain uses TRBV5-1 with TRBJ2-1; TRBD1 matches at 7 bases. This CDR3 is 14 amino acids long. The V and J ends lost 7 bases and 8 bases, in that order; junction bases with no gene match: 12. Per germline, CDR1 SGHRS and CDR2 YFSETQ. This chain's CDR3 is CASLRSQGEDEQFF. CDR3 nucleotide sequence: TGCGCCAGCCTCCGATCCCAGGGGGAAGATGAGCAGTTCTTC. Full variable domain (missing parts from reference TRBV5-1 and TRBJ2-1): KAGVTQTPRYLIKTRGQQVTLSCSPISGHRSVSWYQQTPGQGLQFLFEYFSETQRNKGNFPGRFSGRQFSNSRSEMNVSTLELGDSALYLCASLRSQGEDEQFFGPGTRLTVL.

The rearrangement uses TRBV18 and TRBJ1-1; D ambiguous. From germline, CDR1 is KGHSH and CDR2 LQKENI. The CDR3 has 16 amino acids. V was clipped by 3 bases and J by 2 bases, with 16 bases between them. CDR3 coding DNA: TGTGCCAGCTCACCCCTTCCCCCACAGATTAACACTGAAGCTTTCTTT. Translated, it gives CASSPLPPQINTEAFF.

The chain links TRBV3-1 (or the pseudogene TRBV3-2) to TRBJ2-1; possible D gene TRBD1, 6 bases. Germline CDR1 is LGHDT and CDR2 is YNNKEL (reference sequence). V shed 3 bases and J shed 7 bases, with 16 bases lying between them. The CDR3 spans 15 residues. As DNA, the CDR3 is TGTGCCAGCAGCCATCTAAATTCAGGGGCAAATGAGCAGTTCTTC. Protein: CASSHLNSGANEQFF.

The CDR3 DNA reads TGTGCCTGGAGTGGTCGTGTTAGCTCCTACAATGAGCAGTTCTTC. The encoded protein is CAWSGRVSSYNEQFF. The chain links TRBV30 to TRBJ2-1; D call uncertain. The germline CDR1 and CDR2 sequences are GTSNPN and SVGIG (reference sequence). The V end was cut by 1 base, the J end by 0 bases, with 10 bases between. The CDR3 length is 15 residues.

CDR3 nucleotides: TGTGCCAGCTCACCCCGTAGCGGGGGGACGGAGACCCAGTACTTC. Translated: CASSPRSGGTETQYF. J is TRBJ2-5 and V is TRBV18, with 10 bases aligning to TRBD2. Germline CDR1 and CDR2: KGHSH and LQKENI. The CDR3 extends over 15 amino acids. V shed 3 bases and J 5 bases; nucleotides not matched to a gene: 6.

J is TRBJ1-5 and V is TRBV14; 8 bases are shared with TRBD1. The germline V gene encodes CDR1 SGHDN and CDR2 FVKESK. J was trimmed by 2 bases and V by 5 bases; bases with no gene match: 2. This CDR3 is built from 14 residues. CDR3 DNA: TGTGCCAGCAGCTTGACAGGGGGCAATCAGCCCCAGCATTTT. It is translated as CASSLTGGNQPQHF.

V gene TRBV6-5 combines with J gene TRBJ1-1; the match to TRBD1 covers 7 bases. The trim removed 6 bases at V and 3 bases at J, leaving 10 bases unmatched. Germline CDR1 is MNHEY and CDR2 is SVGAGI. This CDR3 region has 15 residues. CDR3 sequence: CASRKGQAGDTEAFF. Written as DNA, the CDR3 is TGTGCCAGCAGGAAAGGACAGGCCGGTGACACTGAAGCTTTCTTT.

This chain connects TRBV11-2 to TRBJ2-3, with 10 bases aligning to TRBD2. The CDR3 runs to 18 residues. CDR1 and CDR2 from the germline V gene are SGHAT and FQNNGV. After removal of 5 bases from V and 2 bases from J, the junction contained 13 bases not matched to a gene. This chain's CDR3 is CASSPKPAGGRYTDTQYF. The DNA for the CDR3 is TGTGCCAGCAGCCCAAAACCAGCGGGAGGGCGGTACACAGATACGCAGTATTTT.

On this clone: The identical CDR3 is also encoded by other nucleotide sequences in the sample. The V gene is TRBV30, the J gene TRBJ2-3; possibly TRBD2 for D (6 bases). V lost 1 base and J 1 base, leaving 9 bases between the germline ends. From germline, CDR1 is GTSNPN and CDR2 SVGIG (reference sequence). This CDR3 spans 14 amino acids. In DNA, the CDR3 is TGTGCCTGGAGTGCCGGGGGAGGCACAGATACGCAGTATTTT. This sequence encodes CAWSAGGGTDTQYF. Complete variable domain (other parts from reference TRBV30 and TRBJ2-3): SQTIHQWPATLVQPVGSPLSLECTVEGTSNPNLYWYRQAAGRGLQLLFYSVGIGQISSEVPQNLSASRPQDRQFILSSKKLLLSDSGFYLCAWSAGGGTDTQYFGPGTRLTVL.

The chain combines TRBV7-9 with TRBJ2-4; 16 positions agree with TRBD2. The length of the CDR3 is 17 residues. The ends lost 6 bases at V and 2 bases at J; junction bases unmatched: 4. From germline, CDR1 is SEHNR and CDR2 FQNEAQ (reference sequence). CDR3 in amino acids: CASRPGLAGGSKNIQYF. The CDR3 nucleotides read TGTGCCAGCAGGCCGGGACTAGCGGGAGGGTCCAAAAACATTCAGTACTTC.

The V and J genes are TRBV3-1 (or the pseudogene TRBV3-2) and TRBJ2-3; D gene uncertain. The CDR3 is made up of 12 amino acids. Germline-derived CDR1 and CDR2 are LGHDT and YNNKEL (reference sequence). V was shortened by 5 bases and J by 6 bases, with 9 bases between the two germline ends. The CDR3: CASSSVRDTQYF. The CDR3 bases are TGTGCCAGCAGCAGTGTGAGGGATACGCAGTATTTT.

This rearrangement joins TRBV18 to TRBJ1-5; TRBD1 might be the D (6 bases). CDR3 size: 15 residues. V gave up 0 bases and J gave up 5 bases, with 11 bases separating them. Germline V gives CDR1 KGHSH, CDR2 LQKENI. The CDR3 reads CASSPPRGGDQPQHF. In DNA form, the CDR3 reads TGTGCCAGCTCACCACCGAGGGGGGGAGATCAGCCCCAGCATTTT.

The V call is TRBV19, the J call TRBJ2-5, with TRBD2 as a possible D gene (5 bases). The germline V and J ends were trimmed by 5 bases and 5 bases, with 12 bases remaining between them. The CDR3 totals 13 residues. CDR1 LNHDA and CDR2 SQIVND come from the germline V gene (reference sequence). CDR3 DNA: TGTGCCAGTAGTTTCCGGACGGGGGAGACCCAGTACTTC. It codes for CASSFRTGETQYF.

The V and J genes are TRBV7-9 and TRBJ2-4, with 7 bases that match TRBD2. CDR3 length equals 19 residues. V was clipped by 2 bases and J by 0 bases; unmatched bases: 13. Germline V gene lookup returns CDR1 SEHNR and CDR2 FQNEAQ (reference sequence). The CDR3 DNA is TGTGCCAGCAGCTTAACACGGGGGGAAACCTCTCTAGCCAAAAACATTCAGTACTTC. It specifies CASSLTRGETSLAKNIQYF.

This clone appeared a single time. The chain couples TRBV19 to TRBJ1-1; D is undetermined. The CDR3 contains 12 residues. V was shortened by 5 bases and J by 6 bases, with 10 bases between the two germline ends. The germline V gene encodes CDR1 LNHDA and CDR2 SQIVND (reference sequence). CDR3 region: CASSPGSAEAFF. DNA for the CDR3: TGTGCCAGTAGTCCCGGGAGTGCTGAAGCTTTCTTT.

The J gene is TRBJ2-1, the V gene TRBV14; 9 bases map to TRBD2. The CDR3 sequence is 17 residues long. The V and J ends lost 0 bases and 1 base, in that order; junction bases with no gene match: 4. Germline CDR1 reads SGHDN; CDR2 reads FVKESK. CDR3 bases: TGTGCCAGCAGCCAAGATCGCGGGGGGGTATCCTACAATGAGCAGTTCTTC. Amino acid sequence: CASSQDRGGVSYNEQFF.

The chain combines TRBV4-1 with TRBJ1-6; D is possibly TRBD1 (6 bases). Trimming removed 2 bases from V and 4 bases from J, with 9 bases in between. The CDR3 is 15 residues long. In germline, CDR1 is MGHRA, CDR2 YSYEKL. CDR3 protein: CASSQYGQYNSPLHF. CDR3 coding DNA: TGCGCCAGCAGCCAATACGGACAGTATAATTCACCCCTCCACTTT.